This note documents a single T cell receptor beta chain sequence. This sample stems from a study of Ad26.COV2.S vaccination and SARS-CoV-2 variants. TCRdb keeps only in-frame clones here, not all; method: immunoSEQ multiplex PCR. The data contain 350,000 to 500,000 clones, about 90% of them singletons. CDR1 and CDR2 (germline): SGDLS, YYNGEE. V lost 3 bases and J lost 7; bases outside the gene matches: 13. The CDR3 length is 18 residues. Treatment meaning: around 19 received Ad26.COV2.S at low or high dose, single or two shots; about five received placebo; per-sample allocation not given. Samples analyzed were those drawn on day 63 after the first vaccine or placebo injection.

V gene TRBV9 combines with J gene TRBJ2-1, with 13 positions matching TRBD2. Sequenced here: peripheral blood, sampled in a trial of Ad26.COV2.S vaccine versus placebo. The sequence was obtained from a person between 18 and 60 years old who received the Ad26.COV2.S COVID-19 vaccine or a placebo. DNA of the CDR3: TGTGCCAGCAGCGCGGGACTAGCGGGACACCTGGGGAAGAATGAGCAGTTCTTC. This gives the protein CASSAGLAGHLGKNEQFF.